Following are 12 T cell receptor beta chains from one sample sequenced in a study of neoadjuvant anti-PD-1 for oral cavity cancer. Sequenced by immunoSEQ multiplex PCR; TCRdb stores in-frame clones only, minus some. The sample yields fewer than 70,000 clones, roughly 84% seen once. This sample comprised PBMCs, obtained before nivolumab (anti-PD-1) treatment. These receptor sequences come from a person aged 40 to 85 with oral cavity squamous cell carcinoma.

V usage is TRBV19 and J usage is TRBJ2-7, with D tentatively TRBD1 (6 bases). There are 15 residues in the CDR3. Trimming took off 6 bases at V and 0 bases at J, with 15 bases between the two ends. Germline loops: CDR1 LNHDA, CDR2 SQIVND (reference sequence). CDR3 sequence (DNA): TGTGCCAGTAGATCCGGGACAAGAAGCTCCTACGAGCAGTACTTC. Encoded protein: CASRSGTRSSYEQYF.

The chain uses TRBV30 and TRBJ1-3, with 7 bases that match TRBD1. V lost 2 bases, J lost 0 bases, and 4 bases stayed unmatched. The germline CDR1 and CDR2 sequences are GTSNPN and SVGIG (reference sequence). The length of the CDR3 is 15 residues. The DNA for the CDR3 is TGTGCCTGGAGTAGGGACAGTGGCTCTGGAAACACCATATATTTT. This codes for CAWSRDSGSGNTIYF.

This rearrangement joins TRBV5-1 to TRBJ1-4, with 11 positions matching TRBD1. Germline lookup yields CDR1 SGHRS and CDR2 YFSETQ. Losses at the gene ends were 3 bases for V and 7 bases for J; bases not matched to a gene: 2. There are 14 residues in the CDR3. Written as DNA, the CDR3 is TGCGCCAGCAGCTGGGGACAGGGGGTTGAAAAACTGTTTTTT. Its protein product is CASSWGQGVEKLFF.

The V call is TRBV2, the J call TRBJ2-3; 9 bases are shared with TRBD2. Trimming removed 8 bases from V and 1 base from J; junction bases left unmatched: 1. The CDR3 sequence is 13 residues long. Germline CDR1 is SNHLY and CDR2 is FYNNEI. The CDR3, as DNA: TGTGCCAGCGAGCGGGAGGGCACAGATACGCAGTATTTT. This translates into CASEREGTDTQYF.

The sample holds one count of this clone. The DNA for the CDR3 is TGTGCCAGCAGCTTGCTGGACAGGGAGAATTCACCCCTCCACTTT. It yields the protein CASSLLDRENSPLHF. This sequence joins TRBV5-6 and TRBJ1-6; the match to TRBD1 covers 8 bases. The CDR3 length is 15 residues. V was clipped by 1 base and J by 7 bases; unmatched bases: 4. The V gene's germline CDR1 is SGHDT and CDR2 YYEEEE.

CDR3 DNA sequence: TGCGCCAGCAGCCCGCTCGGCGGAACCTACGAGCAGTACTTC. It codes for CASSPLGGTYEQYF. The chain combines TRBV5-1 with TRBJ2-7; D is ambiguous. Germline CDR1 reads SGHRS; CDR2 reads YFSETQ. Trimming stripped 4 bases from V and 2 bases from J, with 13 bases between. CDR3 size: 14 residues. The full variable domain, completed using reference TRBV5-1 and TRBJ2-7, is KAGVTQTPRYLIKTRGQQVTLSCSPISGHRSVSWYQQTPGQGLQFLFEYFSETQRNKGNFPGRFSGRQFSNSRSEMNVSTLELGDSALYLCASSPLGGTYEQYFGPGTRLTVT.

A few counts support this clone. CDR3 residues: CASLLGVMAGANVLTF. CDR3 DNA: TGCGCCAGCTTGCTGGGGGTAATGGCTGGGGCCAACGTCCTGACTTTC. This chain joins TRBV5-1 and TRBJ2-6; D is possibly TRBD1 or TRBD2 (5 bases each). Germline CDR1 SGHRS, CDR2 YFSETQ. Trimming stripped 7 bases from V and 2 bases from J, with 16 bases between. CDR3 size: 16 residues.

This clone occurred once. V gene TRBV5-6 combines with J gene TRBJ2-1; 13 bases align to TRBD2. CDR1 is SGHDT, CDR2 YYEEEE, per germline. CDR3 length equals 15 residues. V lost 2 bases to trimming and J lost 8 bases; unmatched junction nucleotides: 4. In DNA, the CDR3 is TGTGCCAGCAGCTTTGGACTAGCGGGAGACCATGAGCAGTTCTTC. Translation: CASSFGLAGDHEQFF.

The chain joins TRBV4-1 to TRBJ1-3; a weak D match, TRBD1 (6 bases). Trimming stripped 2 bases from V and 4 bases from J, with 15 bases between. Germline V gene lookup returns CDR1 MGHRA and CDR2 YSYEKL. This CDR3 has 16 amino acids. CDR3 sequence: CASSQTQGLGGNTIYF. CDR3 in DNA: TGCGCCAGCAGCCAAACCCAGGGGCTGGGGGGAAACACCATATATTTT.

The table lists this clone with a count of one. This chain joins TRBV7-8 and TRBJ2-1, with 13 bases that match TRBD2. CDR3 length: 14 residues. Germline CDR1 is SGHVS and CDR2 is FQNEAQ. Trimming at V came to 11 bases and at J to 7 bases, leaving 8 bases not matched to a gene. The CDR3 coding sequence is TGTGCCCTCGAGAGACTAGCGGGAGGAAATGAGCAGTTCTTC. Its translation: CALERLAGGNEQFF.

The CDR3 loop reads CASARPGTQHNEQFF. The CDR3 nucleotides read TGTGCCAGCGCTAGACCCGGGACACAACACAATGAGCAGTTCTTC. V and J are TRBV2 and TRBJ2-1; possible D gene TRBD1, 6 bases. V lost 8 bases and J lost 5, with 19 bases in between. CDR3 length equals 15 residues. The germline V gene has CDR1 SNHLY and CDR2 FYNNEI.

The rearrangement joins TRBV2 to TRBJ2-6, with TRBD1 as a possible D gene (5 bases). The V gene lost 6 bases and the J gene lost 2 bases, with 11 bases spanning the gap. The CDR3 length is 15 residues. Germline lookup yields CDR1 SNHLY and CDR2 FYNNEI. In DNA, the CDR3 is TGTGCCAGCAGCGGCGCAGGGACTGGGGCCAACGTCCTGACTTTC. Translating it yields CASSGAGTGANVLTF.